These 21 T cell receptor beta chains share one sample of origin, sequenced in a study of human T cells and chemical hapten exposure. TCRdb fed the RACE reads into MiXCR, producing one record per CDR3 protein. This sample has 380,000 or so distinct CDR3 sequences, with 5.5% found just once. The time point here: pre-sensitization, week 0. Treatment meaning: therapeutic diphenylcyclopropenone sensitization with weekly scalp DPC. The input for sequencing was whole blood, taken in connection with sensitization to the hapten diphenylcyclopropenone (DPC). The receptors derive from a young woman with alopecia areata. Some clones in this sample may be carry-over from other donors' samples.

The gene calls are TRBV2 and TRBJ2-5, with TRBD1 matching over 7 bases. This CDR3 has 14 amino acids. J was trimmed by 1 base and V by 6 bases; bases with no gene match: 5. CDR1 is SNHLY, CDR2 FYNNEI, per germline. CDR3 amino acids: CASRQGTAQETQYF. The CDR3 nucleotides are TGTGCCAGCAGGCAGGGGACAGCCCAAGAGACCCAGTACTTC.

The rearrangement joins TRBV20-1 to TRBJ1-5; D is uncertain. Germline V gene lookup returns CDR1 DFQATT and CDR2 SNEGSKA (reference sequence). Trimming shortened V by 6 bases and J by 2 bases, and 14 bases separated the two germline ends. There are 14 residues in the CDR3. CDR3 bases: TGCAGTGCCATAACGGGGAAGGGCAATCAGCCCCAGCATTTT. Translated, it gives CSAITGKGNQPQHF.

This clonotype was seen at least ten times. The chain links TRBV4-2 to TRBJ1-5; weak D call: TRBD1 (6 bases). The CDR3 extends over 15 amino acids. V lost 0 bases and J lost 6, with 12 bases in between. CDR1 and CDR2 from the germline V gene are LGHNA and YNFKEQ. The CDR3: CASSQDPTGPQPQHF. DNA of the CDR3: TGTGCCAGCAGCCAAGATCCTACAGGGCCTCAGCCCCAGCATTTT.

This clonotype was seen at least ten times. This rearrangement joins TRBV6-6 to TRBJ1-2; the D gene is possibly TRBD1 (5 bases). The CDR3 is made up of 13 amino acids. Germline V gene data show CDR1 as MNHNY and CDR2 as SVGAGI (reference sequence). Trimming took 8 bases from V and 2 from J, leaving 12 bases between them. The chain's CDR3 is CASAPAGNYGYTF. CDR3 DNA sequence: TGTGCCAGCGCTCCTGCAGGGAACTATGGCTACACCTTC.

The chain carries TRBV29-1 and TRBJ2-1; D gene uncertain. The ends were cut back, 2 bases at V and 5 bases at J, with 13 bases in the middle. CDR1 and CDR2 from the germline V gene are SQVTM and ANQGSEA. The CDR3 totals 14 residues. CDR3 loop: CSVESISSNNEQFF. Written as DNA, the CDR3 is TGCAGCGTTGAAAGCATCAGCAGTAACAATGAGCAGTTCTTC.

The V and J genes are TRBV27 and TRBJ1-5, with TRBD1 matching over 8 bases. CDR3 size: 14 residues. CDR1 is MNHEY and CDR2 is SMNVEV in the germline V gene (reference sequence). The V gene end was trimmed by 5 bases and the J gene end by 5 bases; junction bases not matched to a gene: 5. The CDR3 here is CASSQRGQDQPQHF. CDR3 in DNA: TGTGCCAGCAGTCAGAGGGGACAGGATCAGCCCCAGCATTTT.

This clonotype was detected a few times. CDR3: CASRKSGTGGEKLFF. The DNA for the CDR3 is TGTGCCAGCAGAAAATCCGGGACAGGGGGAGAAAAACTGTTTTTT. This chain uses TRBV28 with TRBJ1-4, with 11 positions matching TRBD1. J lost 8 bases, V lost 6 bases, and 8 bases had no gene match. This CDR3 has 15 residues. CDR1 and CDR2 from the germline V gene are MDHEN and SYDVKM.

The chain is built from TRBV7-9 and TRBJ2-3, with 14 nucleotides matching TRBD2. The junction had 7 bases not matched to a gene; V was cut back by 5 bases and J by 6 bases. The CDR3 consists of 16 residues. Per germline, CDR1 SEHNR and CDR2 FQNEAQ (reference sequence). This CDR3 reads CASSARLAGGPDTQYF. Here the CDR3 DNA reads TGTGCCAGCAGCGCGAGACTAGCGGGGGGGCCGGATACGCAGTATTTT.

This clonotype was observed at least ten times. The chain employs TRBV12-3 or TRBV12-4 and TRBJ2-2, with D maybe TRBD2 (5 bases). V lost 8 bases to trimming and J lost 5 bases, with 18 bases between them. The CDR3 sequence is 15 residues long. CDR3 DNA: TGTGCCAGCGGGGAGCTACCGGGGTCGACCGGGGAGCTGTTTTTT. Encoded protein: CASGELPGSTGELFF.

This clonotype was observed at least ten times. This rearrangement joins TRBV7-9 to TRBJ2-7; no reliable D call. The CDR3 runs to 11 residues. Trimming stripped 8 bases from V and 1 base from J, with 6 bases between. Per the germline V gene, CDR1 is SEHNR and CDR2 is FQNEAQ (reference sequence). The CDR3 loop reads CASAQSYEQYF. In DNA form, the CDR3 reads TGTGCCAGCGCTCAGTCCTACGAGCAGTACTTC.

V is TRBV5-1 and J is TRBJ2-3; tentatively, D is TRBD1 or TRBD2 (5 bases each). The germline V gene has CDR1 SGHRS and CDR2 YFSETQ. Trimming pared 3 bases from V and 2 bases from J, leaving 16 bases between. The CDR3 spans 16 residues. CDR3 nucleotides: TGCGCCAGCAGCTCTCTCCGGGGCGCCGCCACAGATACGCAGTATTTT. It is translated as CASSSLRGAATDTQYF. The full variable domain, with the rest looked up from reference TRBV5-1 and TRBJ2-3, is KAGVTQTPRYLIKTRGQQVTLSCSPISGHRSVSWYQQTPGQGLQFLFEYFSETQRNKGNFPGRFSGRQFSNSRSEMNVSTLELGDSALYLCASSSLRGAATDTQYFGPGTRLTVL.

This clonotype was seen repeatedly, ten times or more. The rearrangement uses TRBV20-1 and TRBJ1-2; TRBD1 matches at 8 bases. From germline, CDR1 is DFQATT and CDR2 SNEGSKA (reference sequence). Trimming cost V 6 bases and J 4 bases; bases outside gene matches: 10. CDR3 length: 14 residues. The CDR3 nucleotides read TGCAGTGCCACCGACCAGGGGGCCGTCTATGGCTACACCTTC. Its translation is CSATDQGAVYGYTF.

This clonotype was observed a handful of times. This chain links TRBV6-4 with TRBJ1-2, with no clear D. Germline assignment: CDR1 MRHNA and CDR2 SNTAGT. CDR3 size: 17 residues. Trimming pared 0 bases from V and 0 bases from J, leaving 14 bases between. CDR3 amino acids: CASSDSVGLSSNYGYTF. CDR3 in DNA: TGTGCCAGCAGTGACTCCGTGGGCCTCAGTTCTAACTATGGCTACACCTTC.

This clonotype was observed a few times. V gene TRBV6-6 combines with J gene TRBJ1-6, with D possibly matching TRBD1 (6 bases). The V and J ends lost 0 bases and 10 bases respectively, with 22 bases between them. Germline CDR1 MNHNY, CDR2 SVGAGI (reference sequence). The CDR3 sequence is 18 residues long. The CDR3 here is CASSYSISFRQGYSPLHF. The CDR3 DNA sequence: TGTGCCAGCAGTTACTCGATATCTTTCCGGCAGGGGTACTCACCCCTCCACTTT.

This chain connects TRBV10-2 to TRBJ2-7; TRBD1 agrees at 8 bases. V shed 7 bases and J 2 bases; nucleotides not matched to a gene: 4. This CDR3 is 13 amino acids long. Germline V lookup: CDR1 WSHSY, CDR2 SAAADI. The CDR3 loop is CASKQGEAYEQYF. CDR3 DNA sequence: TGCGCCAGCAAACAGGGGGAAGCCTACGAGCAGTACTTC.

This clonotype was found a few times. The CDR3 loop is CSALLPLEEKLFF. CDR3 bases: TGCAGTGCCCTGCTACCCTTGGAGGAAAAACTGTTTTTT. The V and J genes are TRBV20-1 and TRBJ1-4, with D hard to call. The CDR3 covers 13 residues. Germline V gives CDR1 DFQATT, CDR2 SNEGSKA (reference sequence). V gave up 6 bases and J gave up 8 bases, with 16 bases separating them.

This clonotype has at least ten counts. As DNA, the CDR3 is TGTGCCAGCAGCCTCACGGGGGGCAATGAGCAGTTCTTC. This translates into CASSLTGGNEQFF. V usage is TRBV7-3 and J usage is TRBJ2-1; 7 positions match TRBD2. The CDR3 has 13 residues. In germline, CDR1 is SGHTA, CDR2 FQGTGA. Trimming removed 5 bases from V and 6 bases from J; junction bases left unmatched: 4.

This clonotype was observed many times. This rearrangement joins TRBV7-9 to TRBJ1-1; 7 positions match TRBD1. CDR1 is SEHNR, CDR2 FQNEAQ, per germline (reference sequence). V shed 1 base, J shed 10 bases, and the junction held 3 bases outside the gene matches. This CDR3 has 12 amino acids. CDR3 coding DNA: TGTGCCAGCAGCTTAGAGACAGGGCGAGCTTTCTTT. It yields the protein CASSLETGRAFF. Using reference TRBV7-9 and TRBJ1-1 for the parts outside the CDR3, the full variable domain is DTGVSQNPRHKITKRGQNVTFRCDPISEHNRLYWYRQTLGQGPEFLTYFQNEAQLEKSRLLSDRFSAERPKGSFSTLEIQRTEQGDSAMYLCASSLETGRAFFGQGTRLTVV.

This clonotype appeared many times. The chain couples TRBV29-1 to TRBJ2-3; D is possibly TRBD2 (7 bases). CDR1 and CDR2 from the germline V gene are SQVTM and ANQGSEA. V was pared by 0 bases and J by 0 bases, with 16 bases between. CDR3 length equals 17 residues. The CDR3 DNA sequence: TGCAGCGTTGAAGAGGGAGGGCGGGGGCAGAGCACAGATACGCAGTATTTT. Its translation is CSVEEGGRGQSTDTQYF.

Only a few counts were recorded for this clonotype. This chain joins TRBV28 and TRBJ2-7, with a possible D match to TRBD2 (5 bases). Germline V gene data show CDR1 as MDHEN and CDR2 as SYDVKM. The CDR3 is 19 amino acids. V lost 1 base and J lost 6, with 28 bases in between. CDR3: CASSLSARRLRRFNSEQYF. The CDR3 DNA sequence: TGTGCCAGCAGTTTATCGGCTCGGAGGTTACGGCGCTTTAATAGCGAGCAGTACTTC. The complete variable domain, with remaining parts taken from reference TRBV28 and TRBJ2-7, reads DVKVTQSSRYLVKRTGEKVFLECVQDMDHENMFWYRQDPGLGLRLIYFSYDVKMKEKGDIPEGYSVSREKKERFSLILESASTNQTSMYLCASSLSARRLRRFNSEQYFGPGTRLTVT.

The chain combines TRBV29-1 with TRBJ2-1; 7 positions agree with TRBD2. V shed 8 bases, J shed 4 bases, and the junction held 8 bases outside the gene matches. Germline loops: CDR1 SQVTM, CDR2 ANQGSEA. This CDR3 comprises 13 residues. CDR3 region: CSSTGTIYNEQFF. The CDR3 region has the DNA TGCAGCTCTACCGGGACTATATACAATGAGCAGTTCTTC.